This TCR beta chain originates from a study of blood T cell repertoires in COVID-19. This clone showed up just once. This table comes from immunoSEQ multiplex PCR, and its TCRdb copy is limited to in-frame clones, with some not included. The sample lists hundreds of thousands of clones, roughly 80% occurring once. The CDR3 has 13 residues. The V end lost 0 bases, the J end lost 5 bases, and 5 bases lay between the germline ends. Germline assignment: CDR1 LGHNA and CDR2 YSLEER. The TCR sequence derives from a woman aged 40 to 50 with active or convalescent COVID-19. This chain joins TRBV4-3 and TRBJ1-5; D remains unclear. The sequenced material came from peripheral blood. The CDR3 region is CASSQDEDQPQHF. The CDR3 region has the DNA TGCGCCAGCAGCCAAGATGAGGATCAGCCCCAGCATTTT.